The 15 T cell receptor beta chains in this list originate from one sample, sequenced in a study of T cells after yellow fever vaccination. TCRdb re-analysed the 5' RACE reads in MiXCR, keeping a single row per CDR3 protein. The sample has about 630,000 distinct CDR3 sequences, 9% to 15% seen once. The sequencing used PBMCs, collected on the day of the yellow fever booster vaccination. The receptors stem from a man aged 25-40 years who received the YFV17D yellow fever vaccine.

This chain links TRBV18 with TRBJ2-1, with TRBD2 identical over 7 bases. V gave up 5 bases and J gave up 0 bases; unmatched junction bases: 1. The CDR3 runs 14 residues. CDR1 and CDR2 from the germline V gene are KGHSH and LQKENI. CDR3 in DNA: TGTGCCAGCTCAGGGACTACCTCCTACAATGAGCAGTTCTTC. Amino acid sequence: CASSGTTSYNEQFF.

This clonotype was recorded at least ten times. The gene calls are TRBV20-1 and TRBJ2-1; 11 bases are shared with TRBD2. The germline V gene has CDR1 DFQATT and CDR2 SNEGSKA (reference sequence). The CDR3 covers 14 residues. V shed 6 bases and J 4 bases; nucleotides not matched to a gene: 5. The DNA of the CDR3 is TGCAGTGCGGTTGGGACTAGCGGATACAATGAGCAGTTCTTC. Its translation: CSAVGTSGYNEQFF.

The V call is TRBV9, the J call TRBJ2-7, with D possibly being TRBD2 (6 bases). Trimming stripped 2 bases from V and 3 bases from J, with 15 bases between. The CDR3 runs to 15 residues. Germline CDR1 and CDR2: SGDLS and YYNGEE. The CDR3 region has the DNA TGTGCCAGCAGCGTCCATCCGGAGGGCGGCTACGAGCAGTACTTC. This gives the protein CASSVHPEGGYEQYF.

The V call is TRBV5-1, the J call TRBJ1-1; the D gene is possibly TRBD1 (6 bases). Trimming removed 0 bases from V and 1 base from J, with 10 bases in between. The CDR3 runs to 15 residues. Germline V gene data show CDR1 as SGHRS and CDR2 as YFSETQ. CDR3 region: CASSLVGGENTEAFF. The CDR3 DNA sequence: TGCGCCAGCAGCTTGGTAGGGGGGGAGAACACTGAAGCTTTCTTT.

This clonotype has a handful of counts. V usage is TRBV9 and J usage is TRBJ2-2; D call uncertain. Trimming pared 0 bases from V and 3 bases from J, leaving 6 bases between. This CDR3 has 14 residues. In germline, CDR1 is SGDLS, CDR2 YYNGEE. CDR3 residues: CASSVDYYTGELFF. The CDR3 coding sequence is TGTGCCAGCAGCGTAGACTACTACACCGGGGAGCTGTTTTTT.

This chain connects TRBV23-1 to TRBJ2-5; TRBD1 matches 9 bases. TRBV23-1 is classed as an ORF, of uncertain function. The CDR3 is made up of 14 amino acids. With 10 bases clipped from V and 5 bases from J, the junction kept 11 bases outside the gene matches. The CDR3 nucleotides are TGCGCCACCCCCCCCCGGGACAGGGTGGAGACCCAGTACTTC. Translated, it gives CATPPRDRVETQYF.

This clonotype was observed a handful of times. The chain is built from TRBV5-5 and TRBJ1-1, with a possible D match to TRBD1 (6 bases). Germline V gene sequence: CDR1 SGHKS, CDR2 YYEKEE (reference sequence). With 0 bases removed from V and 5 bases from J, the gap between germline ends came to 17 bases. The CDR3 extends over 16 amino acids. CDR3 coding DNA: TGTGCCAGCAGCTTGGCAATTGGACAGTCTGCAACTGAAGCTTTCTTT. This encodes CASSLAIGQSATEAFF.

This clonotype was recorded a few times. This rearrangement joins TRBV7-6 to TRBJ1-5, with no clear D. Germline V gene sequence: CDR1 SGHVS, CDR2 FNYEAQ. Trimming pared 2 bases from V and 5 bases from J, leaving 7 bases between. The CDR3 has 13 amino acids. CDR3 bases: TGTGCCAGCAGCTTACAAAAGCATCAGCCCCAGCATTTT. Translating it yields CASSLQKHQPQHF.

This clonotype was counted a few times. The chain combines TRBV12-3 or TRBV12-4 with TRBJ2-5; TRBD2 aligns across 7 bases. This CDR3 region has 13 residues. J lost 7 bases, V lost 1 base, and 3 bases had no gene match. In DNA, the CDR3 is TGTGCCAGCAGTTTAGGCAGGGAGGGGACCCAGTACTTC. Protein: CASSLGREGTQYF.

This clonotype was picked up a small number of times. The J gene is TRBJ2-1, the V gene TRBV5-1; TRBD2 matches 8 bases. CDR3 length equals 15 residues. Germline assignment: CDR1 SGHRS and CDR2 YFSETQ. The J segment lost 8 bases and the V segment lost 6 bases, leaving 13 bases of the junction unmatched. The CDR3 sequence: CASTPRSGSFYEQFF. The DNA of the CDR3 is TGCGCCAGCACCCCTAGGAGCGGGAGCTTTTATGAGCAGTTCTTC.

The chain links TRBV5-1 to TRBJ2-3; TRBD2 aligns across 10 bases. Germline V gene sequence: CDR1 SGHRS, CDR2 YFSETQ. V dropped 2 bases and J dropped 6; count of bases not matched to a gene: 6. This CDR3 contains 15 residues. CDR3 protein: CASSLYPSGGDTQYF. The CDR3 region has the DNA TGCGCCAGCAGCTTATATCCTAGCGGGGGTGATACGCAGTATTTT.

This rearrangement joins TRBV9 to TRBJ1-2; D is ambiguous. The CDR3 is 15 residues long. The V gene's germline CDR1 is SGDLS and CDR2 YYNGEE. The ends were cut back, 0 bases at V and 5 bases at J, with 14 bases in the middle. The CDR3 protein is CASSVEARAEYGYTF. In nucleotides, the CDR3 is TGTGCCAGCAGCGTAGAAGCTCGGGCAGAGTATGGCTACACCTTC.

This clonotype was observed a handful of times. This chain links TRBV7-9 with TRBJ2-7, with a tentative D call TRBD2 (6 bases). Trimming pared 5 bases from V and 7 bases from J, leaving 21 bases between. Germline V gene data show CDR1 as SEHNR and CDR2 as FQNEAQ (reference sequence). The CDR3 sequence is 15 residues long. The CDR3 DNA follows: TGTGCCAGCAGCAAGGTGGGGACTCGCGGAGGGGAGCAGTACTTC. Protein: CASSKVGTRGGEQYF.

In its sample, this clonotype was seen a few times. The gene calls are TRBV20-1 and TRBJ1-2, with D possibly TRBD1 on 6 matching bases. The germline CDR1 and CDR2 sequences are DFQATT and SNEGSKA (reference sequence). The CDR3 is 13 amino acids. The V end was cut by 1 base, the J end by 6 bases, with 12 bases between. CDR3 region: CSARGGGNHGYTF. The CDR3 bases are TGCAGTGCTAGAGGCGGGGGCAACCATGGCTACACCTTC.

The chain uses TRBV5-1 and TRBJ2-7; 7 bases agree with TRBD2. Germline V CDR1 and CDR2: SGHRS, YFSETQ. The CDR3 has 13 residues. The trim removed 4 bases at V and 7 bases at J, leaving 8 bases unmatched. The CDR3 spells CASSGGGPGEQYF. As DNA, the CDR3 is TGCGCCAGCAGCGGGGGAGGGCCGGGGGAGCAGTACTTC.